These 17 T cell receptor beta chains came from one sample sequenced in a study of blood T cells in healthy people across ages. PCR was performed a second time for about 7 to 12 cycles using a sample-barcoded 5' primer and a J-beta primer mix. TCRdb ran MiXCR on the 5' RACE reads and lists one entry per CDR3 protein. Here the sample spans around 1,000,000 distinct CDR3 sequences, 30% to 40% being singletons. Sequenced sample: blood. Receptors were obtained from a man aged 18 to 35 in good health.

The chain joins TRBV7-2 to TRBJ1-2; the D is unclear. This CDR3 contains 16 residues. V gave up 5 bases and J gave up 6 bases, with 22 bases separating them. CDR1 and CDR2 from the germline V gene are SGHTA and FQGNSA. CDR3 protein: CASSPNIGEGSDGYTF. CDR3 nucleotides: TGTGCCAGCAGCCCAAATATCGGGGAAGGAAGTGATGGCTACACCTTC.

The chain couples TRBV9 to TRBJ1-6; 12 bases line up with TRBD1. Germline CDR1 is SGDLS and CDR2 is YYNGEE. The CDR3 is made up of 16 amino acids. V lost 4 bases, J lost 8 bases, and 7 bases stayed unmatched. CDR3 sequence (DNA): TGTGCCAGCAGCCGAGCGGGACAGGGGGCTGATTCACCCCTCCACTTT. The encoded protein is CASSRAGQGADSPLHF.

Regarding this clonotype: Mismatch with germline at one junction end may stem from a read error. The DNA of the CDR3 is TGCGCCAGCGGCTTGGCATCGAGGCGGTACACAGATACGCAGTATTTT. It codes for CASGLASRRYTDTQYF. This chain connects TRBV5-1 to TRBJ2-3; D unclear. The germline CDR1 and CDR2 sequences are SGHRS and YFSETQ. The CDR3 length is 16 residues.

This clonotype was recorded many times. The chain joins TRBV4-1 to TRBJ2-3; D uncertain. CDR3 size: 14 residues. From germline, CDR1 is MGHRA and CDR2 YSYEKL. The germline V and J ends were trimmed by 1 base and 3 bases, with 8 bases remaining between them. Here the CDR3 DNA reads TGCGCCAGCAGCCAAGCCCCCTCAACAGATACGCAGTATTTT. It is translated as CASSQAPSTDTQYF.

The chain recombines TRBV28 with TRBJ2-1, with 13 bases lining up with TRBD2. The V gene's germline CDR1 is MDHEN and CDR2 SYDVKM. Losses at the gene ends were 5 bases for V and 8 bases for J; bases not matched to a gene: 6. The CDR3 consists of 15 residues. CDR3 protein: CASSRLAGGGDEQFF. The CDR3 DNA reads TGTGCCAGCAGTCGACTAGCGGGGGGCGGCGATGAGCAGTTCTTC.

The chain has TRBV20-1 and TRBJ2-1, with TRBD2 identical over 12 bases. The CDR3 totals 19 residues. J was trimmed by 7 bases and V by 5 bases; bases with no gene match: 21. The germline gives CDR1 DFQATT, CDR2 SNEGSKA (reference sequence). CDR3 loop: CSALSRLSSGGASGNEQFF. In DNA form, the CDR3 reads TGCAGTGCTCTTAGTCGTTTGTCTAGCGGGGGGGCTTCTGGAAATGAGCAGTTCTTC.

Details on this clonotype: One end of the junction does not line up with germline, which may come from a read error. The V and J genes are TRBV3-1 and TRBJ2-5; TRBD1 might be the D (5 bases). Germline values: CDR1 LGHDT, CDR2 YNNKEL (reference sequence). This CDR3 contains 14 residues. As DNA, the CDR3 is TGTACCAGCAGCCAATCCTCAGGGTTGGAGACCCAGTACTTC. Residues: CTSSQSSGLETQYF.

A note on this clonotype: One junction end disagrees with the germline gene, perhaps due to a read error. The gene calls are TRBV5-5 and TRBJ1-1; 12 positions agree with TRBD1. Germline assignment: CDR1 SGHKS and CDR2 YYEKEE (reference sequence). This CDR3 is built from 15 residues. The CDR3 protein is CAGSWDRGRNTEAFF. The CDR3 DNA sequence: TGTGCCGGCAGCTGGGACAGGGGGCGAAACACTGAAGCTTTCTTT.

The chain joins TRBV20-1 to TRBJ2-7, with 8 bases matching TRBD2. The germline V gene encodes CDR1 DFQATT and CDR2 SNEGSKA (reference sequence). CDR3 length: 14 residues. Losses at the gene ends were 1 base for V and 7 bases for J; bases not matched to a gene: 9. In DNA form, the CDR3 reads TGCAGTGCTAGAGTCGGGGGGGCCGGGAATGAGCAGTACTTC. It is translated as CSARVGGAGNEQYF.

Many counts were recorded for this clonotype. This chain uses TRBV7-2 with TRBJ2-5; D remains unclear. V gave up 2 bases and J gave up 7 bases, with 11 bases separating them. The germline V gene encodes CDR1 SGHTA and CDR2 FQGNSA. This CDR3 spans 13 amino acids. CDR3 bases: TGTGCCAGCAGCTTATATAGGGTTGGGACCCAGTACTTC. Encoded protein: CASSLYRVGTQYF.

The chain joins TRBV7-2 to TRBJ1-5; D not resolved. The CDR3 contains 13 residues. With 1 base removed from V and 6 bases from J, the gap between germline ends came to 7 bases. Germline V gene data show CDR1 as SGHTA and CDR2 as FQGNSA. Here the CDR3 reads CASSLGDVQPQHF. CDR3 bases: TGTGCCAGCAGCTTAGGGGATGTTCAGCCCCAGCATTTT.

Points on this clonotype: A clone one base away is much larger, so this may be a read error. This chain links TRBV7-6 with TRBJ2-7, with D hard to call. The V and J ends lost 5 bases and 4 bases respectively, with 12 bases between them. CDR3 length equals 13 residues. Germline CDR1 SGHVS, CDR2 FNYEAQ. The CDR3 DNA reads as TGTGCCAGCAGCGTAGACCCTACTTACGAGCAGTACTTC. This translates into CASSVDPTYEQYF.

This clonotype was recorded a few times. The V gene is TRBV9, the J gene TRBJ1-1; D is ambiguous. CDR3 length: 14 amino acids. CDR1 SGDLS and CDR2 YYNGEE come from the germline V gene. V lost 4 bases and J 1 base, leaving 11 bases between the germline ends. The CDR3 sequence: CASSPQDGNTEAFF. The CDR3 DNA sequence: TGTGCCAGCAGCCCCCAGGACGGGAACACTGAAGCTTTCTTT.

This clonotype was picked up one time. One end of the junction varies from germline; a read error may be responsible. The chain has TRBV18 and TRBJ2-1; TRBD1 aligns across 7 bases. CDR3 size: 15 residues. Germline CDR1 and CDR2: KGHSH and LQKENI. CDR3 coding DNA: TGTGTCAGCTCATGGACATCGACAGGGCTAGGTGAGCAGTTCTTC. Its protein is CVSSWTSTGLGEQFF.

This chain uses TRBV4-2 with TRBJ1-2, with D hard to call. The CDR3 has 14 residues. CDR1 and CDR2 (germline): LGHNA, YNFKEQ. Deletions cut 0 bases from V and 4 bases from J, with 9 bases between. The CDR3 here is CASSQEAALYGYTF. CDR3 in DNA: TGTGCCAGCAGCCAAGAGGCGGCTCTCTATGGCTACACCTTC.

This clonotype was seen many times. V usage is TRBV25-1 and J usage is TRBJ1-2; 7 bases line up with TRBD1. The CDR3 runs 13 residues. V dropped 1 base and J dropped 4; count of bases not matched to a gene: 0. Germline values: CDR1 MGHDK, CDR2 SYGVNS. The CDR3 region has the DNA TGTGCCAGCAGTGAATCAGGGGGCTATGGCTACACCTTC. Translating gives CASSESGGYGYTF.

The chain links TRBV7-2 to TRBJ2-4; 9 bases match TRBD1. CDR1 is SGHTA and CDR2 is FQGNSA in the germline V gene. The length of the CDR3 is 15 residues. V lost 7 bases to trimming and J lost 2 bases; unmatched junction nucleotides: 6. CDR3 in amino acids: CASTTGGATKNIQYF. CDR3 DNA: TGTGCCAGCACTACAGGGGGCGCCACCAAAAACATTCAGTACTTC.